Listed below are T cell receptor beta chains from one sample, sequenced in a study of Ad26.COV2.S vaccination and SARS-CoV-2 variants. Using immunoSEQ multiplex PCR, the repertoire was profiled, and TCRdb retains in-frame clones only, with some absent. The profile shows about 400,000 clones, roughly 90% of them singletons. Here the sequenced sample was peripheral blood, taken in a trial of Ad26.COV2.S vaccine versus placebo. The receptors here all came from a person aged 18-65 years who received the Ad26.COV2.S COVID-19 vaccine or a placebo. CDR3s leave out the opening cysteine and the closing phenylalanine or tryptophan. D genes are given only for firm matches. Clone size is given for some rows only: seen once, a few or many times, or a class if the clone is expanded.

clone size: .
V gene: TRBV4-3
D gene: .
CDR3 protein: ASSQDRGNYGYT

clone size: .
V gene: TRBV7-9
D gene: TRBD1
CDR3 protein: ASSLVSAGGTAF

clone size: .
V gene: TRBV7-8
D gene: .
CDR3 protein: ASSLGGGSGSSYEQY

clone size: .
V gene: TRBV27
D gene: .
CDR3 protein: ASSPLLRDIVRDEQF

clone size: .
V gene: TRBV6-5
D gene: .
CDR3 protein: ASSWSLSETQY

clone size: .
V gene: TRBV7-2
D gene: TRBD2
CDR3 protein: ASSLAGTSGVKQY

clone size: .
V gene: TRBV4-3
D gene: TRBD1
CDR3 protein: ASSQGDRGNQPQH

clone size: .
V gene: TRBV7-2
D gene: .
CDR3 protein: ASSLLSRLSSYEQY

clone size: .
V gene: TRBV6-5
D gene: .
CDR3 protein: ASSSSWGSFGYT

clone size: .
V gene: TRBV2
D gene: .
CDR3 protein: ASAPPAAGPEAF

clone size: .
V gene: TRBV7-9
D gene: TRBD1
CDR3 protein: ASSPGQGSQPQH

clone size: .
V gene: TRBV6-5
D gene: TRBD1
CDR3 protein: ASRSGTGKYEQY

clone size: once
V gene: TRBV5-8
D gene: .
CDR3 protein: ASSQTYNEQF

clone size: .
V gene: TRBV27
D gene: .
CDR3 protein: ASSQQGSGTYEQY

clone size: .
V gene: TRBV27
D gene: .
CDR3 protein: ASSPNRVQGTDTQY

clone size: .
V gene: TRBV11-2
D gene: .
CDR3 protein: ASSLRNDGGDNEQF

clone size: .
V gene: TRBV7-9
D gene: .
CDR3 protein: ASSDFRGRSYGYT

clone size: .
V gene: TRBV5-1
D gene: .
CDR3 protein: ASSLGFQDSEAF

clone size: .
V gene: TRBV7-2
D gene: .
CDR3 protein: ASSLMGGRSGNTIY

clone size: once
V gene: TRBV3-1/TRBV3-2
D gene: .
CDR3 protein: ASSQGVGAGYT

clone size: .
V gene: TRBV19
D gene: .
CDR3 protein: ASRPRVNEKLF

clone size: .
V gene: TRBV3-1/TRBV3-2
D gene: TRBD2
CDR3 protein: ASSPPSGGALAQETQY

clone size: once
V gene: TRBV24-1
D gene: .
CDR3 protein: ATSDFISADEQF

clone size: .
V gene: TRBV6-2/TRBV6-3
D gene: .
CDR3 protein: ASNPGSGYT

clone size: .
V gene: TRBV6-6
D gene: .
CDR3 protein: ASSYAGNENEQF

clone size: .
V gene: TRBV12-5
D gene: .
CDR3 protein: ASGPDGSYEQY

clone size: .
V gene: TRBV6-1
D gene: .
CDR3 protein: ASSESELNGYT

clone size: .
V gene: TRBV28
D gene: TRBD1
CDR3 protein: ASGARQGLSPQH

clone size: .
V gene: TRBV5-5
D gene: TRBD2
CDR3 protein: ASSLGGGSHEQF

clone size: .
V gene: TRBV18
D gene: .
CDR3 protein: ASSPNTASYEQY

clone size: .
V gene: TRBV7-9
D gene: TRBD2
CDR3 protein: ASSLVTSGETQY

clone size: .
V gene: TRBV10-3
D gene: .
CDR3 protein: AISEPGNYGYT

clone size: .
V gene: TRBV24-1
D gene: .
CDR3 protein: ATSSRRGGYNEQF

clone size: .
V gene: TRBV5-5
D gene: TRBD1
CDR3 protein: ASSFIPTGETTEAF

clone size: .
V gene: TRBV3-1/TRBV3-2
D gene: TRBD2
CDR3 protein: ASSQLRTSGGPERGTGELF

clone size: .
V gene: TRBV2
D gene: .
CDR3 protein: ASSERTSVGELF

clone size: .
V gene: TRBV4-2
D gene: TRBD2
CDR3 protein: ASSPSGTVYEQY

clone size: .
V gene: TRBV30
D gene: TRBD1
CDR3 protein: AWSGQGTEKLF

clone size: .
V gene: TRBV19
D gene: .
CDR3 protein: ASSWPQGFISGANVLT

clone size: .
V gene: TRBV28
D gene: .
CDR3 protein: ASSLRRQITGELF